This TCR beta chain was documented in a study of beta chain features in type 1 diabetes. Study results and caveats: Within each of all four CD4+ subsets, Type 1 diabetes patients had TCRB CDR3s that were moderately but significantly shorter.

Germline-derived CDR1 and CDR2 are MDHEN and SYDVKM. Deletions cut 6 bases from V and 0 bases from J, with 11 bases between. The CDR3 length is 14 residues. Of the isolated RNA, all was reverse transcribed, and so the sequenced material was expressed TCRB transcripts. TCRdb keeps only in-frame clones here, not all; method: immunoSEQ multiplex PCR. This table holds 300,000 to 350,000 clones, approximately 8% found once. The table lists this clone with many counts. Antigen: not known. The V and J genes are TRBV28 and TRBJ1-1; D is ambiguous. The material sequenced was central memory CD4+ T cells from blood. This receptor was obtained from a woman aged 18 to 35 in good health. In DNA form, the CDR3 reads TGTGCCAGCAGCCCCCCTGTGGTGAACACTGAAGCTTTCTTT. Translation: CASSPPVVNTEAFF.